This T cell receptor (beta chain) came from a study of spatial heterogeneity in lung cancer. Study results and limitations: Counts of expanded intratumoral alpha and beta TCRs tracked tumor mutation counts.

MiXCR was run by TCRdb on the 5' RACE reads, yielding one entry per CDR3 protein. The table includes about 6,900 distinct CDR3 sequences, 18% detected once. The V gene lost 5 bases and the J gene lost 3 bases, with 11 bases spanning the gap. Germline V gene data show CDR1 as SGHTA and CDR2 as FQGNSA. The CDR3 is made up of 13 amino acids. Sample time point: sample taken at primary tumor resection. This clonotype was seen more than once but under ten times. Its antigen is undetermined. Sequences were derived from lung tumor tissue, sampled at surgery. The clonotype originates from a female donor with early-stage non-small cell lung cancer. The chain recombines TRBV7-2 with TRBJ2-7, with a weak D call TRBD1 (6 bases). The CDR3 loop reads CASSPGVGYEQYF. CDR3 DNA sequence: TGTGCCAGCAGCCCAGGGGTGGGCTACGAGCAGTACTTC.